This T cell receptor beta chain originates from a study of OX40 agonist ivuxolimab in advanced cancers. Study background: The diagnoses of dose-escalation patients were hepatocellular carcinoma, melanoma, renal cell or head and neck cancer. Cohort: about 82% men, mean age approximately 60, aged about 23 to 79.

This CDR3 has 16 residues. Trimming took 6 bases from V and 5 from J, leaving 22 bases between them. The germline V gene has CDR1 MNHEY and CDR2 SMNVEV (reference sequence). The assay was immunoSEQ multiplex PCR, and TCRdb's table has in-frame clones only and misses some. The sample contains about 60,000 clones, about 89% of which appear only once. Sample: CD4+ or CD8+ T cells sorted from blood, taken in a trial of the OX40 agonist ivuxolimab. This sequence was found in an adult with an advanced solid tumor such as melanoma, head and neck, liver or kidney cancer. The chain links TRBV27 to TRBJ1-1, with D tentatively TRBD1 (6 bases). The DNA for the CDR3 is TGTGCCAGCAGATTACGCCAGGACAGTTTGGGGACTGAAGCTTTCTTT. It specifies CASRLRQDSLGTEAFF.